This TCR beta chain was profiled in a study of blood T cell repertoires in COVID-19. Clones were sequenced by immunoSEQ multiplex PCR, and TCRdb holds only the in-frame ones, with some missing. The repertoire holds 100,000 to 150,000 clones, with approximately 83% as singletons. Germline V gene sequence: CDR1 GTSNPN, CDR2 SVGIG (reference sequence). The CDR3 totals 14 residues. V lost 1 base, J lost 5 bases, and 15 bases lay in between. The chain uses TRBV30 and TRBJ2-7; tentatively, D is TRBD1 (5 bases). The receptor's source is a man at least 80 years old with active or convalescent COVID-19. Source material: peripheral blood. CDR3 coding DNA: TGTGCCTGGAGTGGCGCAGGGTATGTCCACGAGCAGTACTTC. Its translation is CAWSGAGYVHEQYF.